These T cell receptor beta chains were read from a single sample in a study of T cell repertoires in cytomegalovirus infection. TCRdb re-called the reads with MiXCR, one entry per CDR3 protein. The top ten hold 18% of the sample, which has about 700,000 distinct CDR3 sequences, roughly 30% seen once. These receptors' antigens are unknown. The sequenced sample was cultured PBMCs, obtained from culture after CMV antigen stimulation. The receptors here all came from a human donor in good health (CMV status not recorded). Some clones in this sample may be carry-over from other donors' samples. CDR3s include the opening cysteine and the closing phenylalanine or tryptophan. Clone size is not always given. Where it is, it says once, few, many or a class for expanded clones.

clone size: .
J gene: TRBJ1-2
V gene: TRBV19
CDR3 protein: CASSIWGVGYTF

clone size: .
J gene: TRBJ2-7
V gene: TRBV6-2/TRBV6-3
CDR3 protein: CASSRQGYSYEQYF

clone size: once
J gene: TRBJ2-2
V gene: TRBV19
CDR3 protein: CASSPTQGGNTGELFF

clone size: .
J gene: TRBJ2-3
V gene: TRBV7-2
CDR3 protein: CASSLYETSGGASTDTQYF

clone size: .
J gene: TRBJ1-1
V gene: TRBV6-1
CDR3 protein: CASSLRPESNTEAFF

clone size: few
J gene: TRBJ1-3
V gene: TRBV7-6
CDR3 protein: CASSFRRGGTDTIYF

clone size: .
J gene: TRBJ2-3
V gene: TRBV7-8
CDR3 protein: CASSPALGGPGHTQYF

clone size: many
J gene: TRBJ1-1
V gene: TRBV7-9
CDR3 protein: CASSLSGVMDTEAFF

clone size: .
J gene: TRBJ2-3
V gene: TRBV11-1
CDR3 protein: CASSTDGTDTQYF

clone size: few
J gene: TRBJ2-1
V gene: TRBV11-3
CDR3 protein: CASSFTGSGMGEQFF

clone size: few
J gene: TRBJ1-5
V gene: TRBV12-3/TRBV12-4
CDR3 protein: CASSAGGRAQHF

clone size: .
J gene: TRBJ2-2
V gene: TRBV12-3/TRBV12-4
CDR3 protein: CASSLRENTGELFF

clone size: .
J gene: TRBJ2-7
V gene: TRBV27
CDR3 protein: CASSLGTGGLYEQYF

clone size: .
J gene: TRBJ2-6
V gene: TRBV4-1
CDR3 protein: CASSPRRAGANVLTF

clone size: few
J gene: TRBJ1-6
V gene: TRBV28
CDR3 protein: CASSLARGGVYNSPLHF

clone size: .
J gene: TRBJ1-4
V gene: TRBV28
CDR3 protein: CASSFGGPENEKLFF

clone size: few
J gene: TRBJ2-5
V gene: TRBV7-9
CDR3 protein: CASSLVPDQQETQYF

clone size: few
J gene: TRBJ1-4
V gene: TRBV12-3/TRBV12-4
CDR3 protein: CASRLGKGRGREKLFF

clone size: many
J gene: TRBJ2-3
V gene: TRBV7-2
CDR3 protein: CASSFRGGGHGSTDTQYF

clone size: few
J gene: TRBJ2-7
V gene: TRBV7-2
CDR3 protein: CASSSRPEYYEQYF

clone size: many
J gene: TRBJ2-3
V gene: TRBV11-2
CDR3 protein: CASRWSGLHTQYF

clone size: few
J gene: TRBJ2-7
V gene: TRBV7-9
CDR3 protein: CASSFPPGDYEQYF

clone size: .
J gene: TRBJ2-3
V gene: TRBV6-1
CDR3 protein: CASSESGGPFTDTQYF

clone size: .
J gene: TRBJ2-1
V gene: TRBV7-6
CDR3 protein: CASSHKRELPGEQFF

clone size: .
J gene: TRBJ1-5
V gene: TRBV28
CDR3 protein: CASSSPPGGYSNQPQHF

clone size: .
J gene: TRBJ2-3
V gene: TRBV19
CDR3 protein: CASSIRGGPILDTQYF

clone size: few
J gene: TRBJ2-3
V gene: TRBV19
CDR3 protein: CASTTGTDTQYF

clone size: many
J gene: TRBJ1-5
V gene: TRBV7-2
CDR3 protein: CASSSGLTGTGTYLGVEPQHF

clone size: .
J gene: TRBJ1-1
V gene: TRBV10-2
CDR3 protein: CASSELTEAFF

clone size: .
J gene: TRBJ1-1
V gene: TRBV12-3/TRBV12-4
CDR3 protein: CATGRLNGEAFF

clone size: once
J gene: TRBJ1-1
V gene: TRBV2
CDR3 protein: CASTRRQRNTEAFF

clone size: .
J gene: TRBJ1-3
V gene: TRBV18
CDR3 protein: CASSYEQGIAGNTIYF

clone size: once
J gene: TRBJ2-3
V gene: TRBV2
CDR3 protein: CASTGLGYDTQYF

clone size: .
J gene: TRBJ1-2
V gene: TRBV12-3/TRBV12-4
CDR3 protein: CASSFDRWYGYTF

clone size: .
J gene: TRBJ2-2
V gene: TRBV27
CDR3 protein: CASSYGQGAIGELFF

clone size: few
J gene: TRBJ1-5
V gene: TRBV20-1
CDR3 protein: CSASGTGMGNQPQHF

clone size: .
J gene: TRBJ2-7
V gene: TRBV5-1
CDR3 protein: CASSLDRDYYEQYF

clone size: .
J gene: TRBJ1-1
V gene: TRBV7-9
CDR3 protein: CASSNLLNPEAFF

clone size: .
J gene: TRBJ2-7
V gene: TRBV6-2/TRBV6-3
CDR3 protein: CASTQRPGSGTYEQYF

clone size: once
J gene: TRBJ2-1
V gene: TRBV6-2/TRBV6-3
CDR3 protein: CASRAPRDRNEQFF

clone size: few
J gene: TRBJ2-7
V gene: TRBV6-6
CDR3 protein: CASSYPTVGDHEQYF

clone size: .
J gene: TRBJ2-1
V gene: TRBV28
CDR3 protein: CASSPPRYNEQFF

clone size: .
J gene: TRBJ2-1
V gene: TRBV7-9
CDR3 protein: CASIRSGSRGNNEQFF